This T cell receptor (beta chain) was captured in a study of blood T cell repertoires in COVID-19. As for the study in general: Samples of COVID-19 (acute and convalescent) were obtained from the United States, Italy and Spain. The cDNA or gDNA used as material had been derived from T cells, B-cell-depleted T cells, or PBMCs.

Methods used by the authors: Quantification of nucleated cells was approximated via reference gene primer amplification. Sequenced by immunoSEQ multiplex PCR; TCRdb stores in-frame clones only, minus some. Clone size and the V and J calls come from that table; the DNA yielded D and trimming. The top ten hold about 2% of the sample, which has about 310,000 clones, around 87% seen once. This CDR3 has 14 amino acids. Looked up from germline, CDR1 is KGHSH and CDR2 is LQKENI. Trimming took off 5 bases at V and 0 bases at J, with 9 bases between the two ends. Sequenced sample: peripheral blood. This sequence originates from a man aged 18 to 30 with active or convalescent COVID-19. V usage is TRBV18 and J usage is TRBJ2-3; the D is unclear. The CDR3 loop is CASSSGYSTDTQYF. The CDR3, as DNA: TGTGCCAGCTCATCAGGATATAGCACAGATACGCAGTATTTT.